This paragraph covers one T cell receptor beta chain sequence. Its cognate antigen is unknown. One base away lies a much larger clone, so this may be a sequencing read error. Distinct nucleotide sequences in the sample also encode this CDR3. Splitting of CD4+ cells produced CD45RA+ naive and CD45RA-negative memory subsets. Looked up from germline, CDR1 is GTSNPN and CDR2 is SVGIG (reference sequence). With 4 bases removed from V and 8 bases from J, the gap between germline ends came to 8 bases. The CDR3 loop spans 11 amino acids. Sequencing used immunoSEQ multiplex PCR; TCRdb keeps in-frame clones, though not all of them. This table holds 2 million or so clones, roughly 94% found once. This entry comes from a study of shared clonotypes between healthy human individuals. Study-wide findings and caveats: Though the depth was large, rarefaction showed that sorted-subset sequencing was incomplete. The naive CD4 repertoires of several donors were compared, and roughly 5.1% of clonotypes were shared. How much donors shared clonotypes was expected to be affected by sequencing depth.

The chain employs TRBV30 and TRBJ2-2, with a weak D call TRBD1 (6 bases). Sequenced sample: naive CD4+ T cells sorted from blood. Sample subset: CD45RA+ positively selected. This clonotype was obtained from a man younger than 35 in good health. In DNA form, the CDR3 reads TGTGCCTGGACAGGGGCTGGGGAGCTGTTTTTT. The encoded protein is CAWTGAGELFF. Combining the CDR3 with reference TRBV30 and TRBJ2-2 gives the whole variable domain SQTIHQWPATLVQPVGSPLSLECTVEGTSNPNLYWYRQAAGRGLQLLFYSVGIGQISSEVPQNLSASRPQDRQFILSSKKLLLSDSGFYLCAWTGAGELFFGEGSRLTVL.